This entry lists 17 T cell receptor beta chains sequenced from one sample in a study of human T cells and chemical hapten exposure. TCRdb fed the RACE reads into MiXCR, producing one record per CDR3 protein. The data show roughly 71,000 distinct CDR3 sequences, around 10% seen once. This sample's time point: patch test 3, about 24 weeks after DPC sensitization. Treatment described: therapeutic diphenylcyclopropenone sensitization with weekly scalp DPC. The starting material was whole blood, obtained in connection with sensitization to the hapten diphenylcyclopropenone (DPC). These TCRs come from a woman aged 45-59 years with alopecia areata. Some clones in this sample may be carry-over from other donors' samples.

This clonotype was counted a few times. This chain uses TRBV15 with TRBJ1-2; D not certain. Trimming left V 3 bases short and J 1 base short, with 9 bases between. Germline-derived CDR1 and CDR2 are LNHNV and YYDKDF (reference sequence). The CDR3 has 14 residues. The DNA of the CDR3 is TGTGCCACCAGCAGGCAGGCGGTTAACTATGGCTACACCTTC. This encodes CATSRQAVNYGYTF. The variable domain in full, with the rest retrieved from reference TRBV15 and TRBJ1-2, is DAMVIQNPRYQVTQFGKPVTLSCSQTLNHNVMYWYQQKSSQAPKLLFHYYDKDFNNEADTPDNFQSRRPNTSFCFLDIRSPGLGDTAMYLCATSRQAVNYGYTFGSGTRLTVV.

Remarks on this clonotype: This may be a read error, as it is one base from a much larger clone. The V and J genes are TRBV20-1 and TRBJ2-6; perhaps TRBD1 as D (5 bases). There are 14 residues in the CDR3. Germline CDR1 and CDR2: DFQATT and SNEGSKA (reference sequence). DNA of the CDR3: TGCAGTGCTGTAACAGCCTCTGGGGCCAACGTCATGACTTTC. This codes for CSAVTASGANVMTF.

Ten or more counts support this clonotype. The chain uses TRBV6-5 and TRBJ2-7; D is uncertain. The CDR3 contains 13 residues. The germline V gene has CDR1 MNHEY and CDR2 SVGAGI. V lost 0 bases and J 0 bases, leaving 3 bases between the germline ends. The CDR3 reads CASSYSTSYEQYF. The DNA of the CDR3 is TGTGCCAGCAGTTACTCGACCTCCTACGAGCAGTACTTC.

This clonotype was found many times. The chain is built from TRBV5-1 and TRBJ2-5; D unclear. CDR1 and CDR2 from the germline V gene are SGHRS and YFSETQ. This CDR3 has 13 amino acids. V was cut by 0 bases and J by 3 bases, with 6 bases left in between. As DNA, the CDR3 is TGCGCCAGCAGCTTGGCACACGAAGAGACCCAGTACTTC. Its protein is CASSLAHEETQYF.

V usage is TRBV6-5 and J usage is TRBJ2-7, with 8 bases aligning to TRBD2. V dropped 0 bases and J dropped 2; count of bases not matched to a gene: 9. Germline V gene lookup returns CDR1 MNHEY and CDR2 SVGAGI. The CDR3 sequence is 17 residues long. CDR3 DNA sequence: TGTGCCAGCAGTTACTCGATTATGGGCGGGGGGACCTACGAGCAGTACTTC. Translated, it gives CASSYSIMGGGTYEQYF.

This clonotype turned up a few times. J is TRBJ1-2 and V is TRBV7-8; no firm D call. The V end lost 5 bases, the J end lost 4 bases, and 23 bases lay between the germline ends. This CDR3 is built from 17 residues. Germline loops: CDR1 SGHVS, CDR2 FQNEAQ. The CDR3 nucleotides read TGTGCCAGCAGCCTCACACTAGAGGCCGACCATATCTATGGCTACACCTTC. Amino acid sequence: CASSLTLEADHIYGYTF.

This clonotype was seen at least ten times. This rearrangement joins TRBV28 to TRBJ1-5, with D maybe TRBD1 (6 bases). Trimming took off 2 bases at V and 9 bases at J, with 14 bases between the two ends. Germline V lookup: CDR1 MDHEN, CDR2 SYDVKM. CDR3 length equals 14 residues. CDR3 region: CASSLIQGWGPQHF. CDR3 nucleotides: TGTGCCAGCAGTTTAATACAGGGCTGGGGGCCCCAGCATTTT.

At least ten counts were recorded for this clonotype. The J gene is TRBJ2-3, the V gene TRBV7-2; D uncertain. Germline loops: CDR1 SGHTA, CDR2 FQGNSA. This CDR3 comprises 12 residues. The V end lost 2 bases, the J end lost 4 bases, and 4 bases lay between the germline ends. The CDR3 nucleotides are TGTGCCAGCAGCTTATACGCAGATACGCAGTATTTT. Its translation: CASSLYADTQYF.

There are a few counts of this clonotype. The rearrangement joins TRBV6-5 to TRBJ2-3; 7 bases fit TRBD2. After removal of 0 bases from V and 2 bases from J, the junction contained 5 bases not matched to a gene. The CDR3 covers 16 residues. Germline assignment: CDR1 MNHEY and CDR2 SVGAGI. CDR3 protein: CASSYSSGGSTDTQYF. CDR3 bases: TGTGCCAGCAGTTACTCTTCGGGGGGATCCACAGATACGCAGTATTTT.

There are a few counts of this clonotype. V usage is TRBV28 and J usage is TRBJ1-1; D ambiguous. The CDR3 is 11 amino acids. The V gene lost 6 bases and the J gene lost 6 bases, with 8 bases spanning the gap. CDR1 is MDHEN, CDR2 SYDVKM, per germline. The CDR3 loop is CASSPYSEAFF. The CDR3 nucleotides read TGTGCCAGCAGCCCCTACTCTGAAGCTTTCTTT.

This chain joins TRBV28 and TRBJ1-1; D is unclear. This CDR3 is 13 amino acids long. V was pared by 7 bases and J by 3 bases, with 12 bases between. The germline CDR1 and CDR2 sequences are MDHEN and SYDVKM. The CDR3 sequence: CASTAPPYTEAFF. CDR3 bases: TGTGCCAGCACTGCCCCACCTTACACTGAAGCTTTCTTT.

This clonotype was found many times. This chain links TRBV29-1 with TRBJ1-1; tentative D call: TRBD1 (5 bases). V lost 7 bases and J lost 6, with 18 bases in between. The CDR3 has 13 residues. Per germline, CDR1 SQVTM and CDR2 ANQGSEA. This CDR3 is CSAETDRSSEAFF. The CDR3 coding sequence is TGCAGCGCAGAAACCGACAGATCTTCTGAAGCTTTCTTT. Using reference TRBV29-1 and TRBJ1-1 for the parts outside the CDR3, the full variable domain is SAVISQKPSRDICQRGTSLTIQCQVDSQVTMMFWYRQQPGQSLTLIATANQGSEATYESGFVIDKFPISRPNLTFSTLTVSNMSPEDSSIYLCSAETDRSSEAFFGQGTRLTVV.

The chain recombines TRBV3-1 with TRBJ2-3; 8 nucleotides align to TRBD2. Germline loops: CDR1 LGHDT, CDR2 YNNKEL (reference sequence). The CDR3 is 17 amino acids. The junction had 9 bases not matched to a gene; V was cut back by 4 bases and J by 0 bases. Written as DNA, the CDR3 is TGTGCCAGCAGCCGGCGGGGGGACTTTTCTAGCACAGATACGCAGTATTTT. Encoded protein: CASSRRGDFSSTDTQYF.

This clonotype was seen a few times. V and J are TRBV6-2 or TRBV6-3 and TRBJ2-1; D gene ambiguous. The ends were cut back, 5 bases at V and 9 bases at J, with 11 bases in the middle. Germline loops: CDR1 MNHEY, CDR2 SVGEGT. This CDR3 is 12 amino acids long. CDR3 in DNA: TGTGCCAGCAGTCTTAGCTGGCGTGAGCAGTTCTTC. This codes for CASSLSWREQFF.

This clonotype has ten or more counts. The DNA of the CDR3 is TGTGCCAGCAGCACAGGCCACGACCATCCCAATCAGCCCCAGCATTTT. It codes for CASSTGHDHPNQPQHF. The chain links TRBV7-9 to TRBJ1-5; perhaps TRBD1 as D (5 bases). CDR3 length: 16 residues. CDR1 SEHNR and CDR2 FQNEAQ come from the germline V gene (reference sequence). V lost 5 bases to trimming and J lost 3 bases, with 17 bases between them.

This clonotype has a handful of counts. This rearrangement joins TRBV7-9 to TRBJ1-1, with D unclear. Germline V gene sequence: CDR1 SEHNR, CDR2 FQNEAQ (reference sequence). The CDR3 covers 15 residues. V was shortened by 3 bases and J by 5 bases, with 16 bases between the two germline ends. The CDR3 DNA follows: TGTGCCAGCAGCTTTCATAGATCTGCGGGTACTGAAGCTTTCTTT. Its protein product is CASSFHRSAGTEAFF. The full variable domain, its missing parts supplied by reference TRBV7-9 and TRBJ1-1, is DTGVSQNPRHKITKRGQNVTFRCDPISEHNRLYWYRQTLGQGPEFLTYFQNEAQLEKSRLLSDRFSAERPKGSFSTLEIQRTEQGDSAMYLCASSFHRSAGTEAFFGQGTRLTVV.

This chain uses TRBV11-2 with TRBJ1-6, with TRBD1 matching over 7 bases. Trimming at V came to 5 bases and at J to 10 bases, leaving 8 bases not matched to a gene. Germline-derived CDR1 and CDR2 are SGHAT and FQNNGV. This CDR3 is 14 amino acids long. The CDR3: CASSGNRGGSPLHF. The CDR3 DNA is TGTGCCAGCAGCGGAAACAGGGGTGGGTCACCCCTCCACTTT.